This T cell receptor beta chain was recovered during a study of cytomegalovirus exposure and HLA in healthy donors. With 60 Vbeta and 13 Jbeta primers, the PCR was carried out. Profiled with immunoSEQ multiplex PCR; TCRdb holds only in-frame clones, not every one. The sample includes some 140,000 clones. V lost 5 bases and J lost 6; bases outside the gene matches: 9. Germline loops: CDR1 MNHNS, CDR2 SASEGT. The CDR3 sequence is 14 residues long. Sequencing was done on a sample of PBMCs. This receptor was obtained from a woman in her fifties or sixties in good health and CMV-seronegative. The V gene is TRBV6-1, the J gene TRBJ2-7, with 8 bases lining up with TRBD1. The CDR3: CASSTPGQGGEQYF. CDR3 coding DNA: TGTGCCAGCAGTACGCCCGGACAGGGTGGCGAGCAGTACTTC.